The entry below describes one TCR beta chain. What it recognizes is unknown. CDR1 is MNHEY, CDR2 SMNVEV, per germline (reference sequence). V lost 5 bases to trimming and J lost 15 bases; unmatched junction nucleotides: 10. The CDR3 is made up of 12 amino acids. The sample comes from a study of cytomegalovirus exposure and HLA in healthy donors. Across the whole study: Tens of millions of unique TCRs from HLA-typed donors were held in an early data release.

Findings and limits, study-wide: Later analysis placed DRB1 highest and HLA-C lowest in TCR association rates, which differed by HLA locus.

60 Vbeta and 13 Jbeta primers were used in PCR. Libraries were prepared by immunoSEQ multiplex PCR; TCRdb keeps only in-frame clonotypes and omits some of them. Of about 65,000 clones in the sample, less than 65% were seen once. Sequenced sample: PBMCs. The source is a young man in good health and CMV-seronegative. V usage is TRBV27 and J usage is TRBJ1-5; 7 bases map to TRBD1. The CDR3 nucleotides read TGTGCCAGCAGTATCATCGGGACAGTCTGGCATTTT. Amino acids: CASSIIGTVWHF.